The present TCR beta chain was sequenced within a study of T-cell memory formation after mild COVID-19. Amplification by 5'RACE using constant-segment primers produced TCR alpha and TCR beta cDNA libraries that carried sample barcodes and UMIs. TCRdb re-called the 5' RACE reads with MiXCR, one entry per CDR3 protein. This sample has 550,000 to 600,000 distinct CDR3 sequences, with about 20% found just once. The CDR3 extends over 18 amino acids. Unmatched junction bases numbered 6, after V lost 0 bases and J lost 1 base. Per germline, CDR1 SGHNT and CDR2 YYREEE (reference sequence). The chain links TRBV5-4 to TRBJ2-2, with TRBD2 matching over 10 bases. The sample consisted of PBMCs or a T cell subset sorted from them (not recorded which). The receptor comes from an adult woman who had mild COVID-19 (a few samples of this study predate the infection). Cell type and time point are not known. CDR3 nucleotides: TGTGCCAGCAGCTTGGAGCTAGCGGGAGTTGTGAACACCGGGGAGCTGTTTTTT. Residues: CASSLELAGVVNTGELFF.